Each of the 8 T cell receptor beta chains below was sequenced from the same sample in a study of blood T cell repertoires in COVID-19. Assay: immunoSEQ multiplex PCR; the TCRdb copy retains only in-frame clones and omits some. The sample consists of more than 65,000 clones, roughly 80% of them appearing once. Sequenced: peripheral blood. These receptors originate from a woman of 80 years or more with acute or convalescent COVID-19.

The rearrangement uses TRBV5-1 and TRBJ1-4, with D maybe TRBD1 (5 bases). V gave up 6 bases and J gave up 4 bases, with 16 bases separating them. Germline assignment: CDR1 SGHRS and CDR2 YFSETQ. This CDR3 is built from 15 residues. The CDR3 DNA is TGCGCCAGCACCCTGGGGGGTTCTGGTAATGAAAAACTGTTTTTT. The encoded protein is CASTLGGSGNEKLFF.

V and J are TRBV19 and TRBJ1-5; 10 bases agree with TRBD1. CDR1 and CDR2 (germline): LNHDA, SQIVND (reference sequence). This CDR3 is 15 amino acids long. After removal of 3 bases from V and 7 bases from J, the junction contained 6 bases not matched to a gene. The DNA for the CDR3 is TGTGCCAGTAGTATTCGGGACAGGGGAGGCCAGCCCCAGCATTTT. Translating it yields CASSIRDRGGQPQHF. Complete variable domain (other parts from reference TRBV19 and TRBJ1-5): DGGITQSPKYLFRKEGQNVTLSCEQNLNHDAMYWYRQDPGQGLRLIYYSQIVNDFQKGDIAEGYSVSREKKESFPLTVTSAQKNPTAFYLCASSIRDRGGQPQHFGDGTRLSIL.

This chain uses TRBV7-8 with TRBJ1-5; 9 positions match TRBD1. Germline CDR1 reads SGHVS; CDR2 reads FQNEAQ. CDR3 length: 14 residues. After removal of 5 bases from V and 5 bases from J, the junction contained 4 bases not matched to a gene. This chain's CDR3 is CASSPRTGDQPQHF. The CDR3, as DNA: TGTGCCAGCAGCCCCCGGACAGGGGATCAGCCCCAGCATTTT.

This clone was seen more than once but under ten times. The chain combines TRBV7-8 with TRBJ1-6, with TRBD1 matching over 7 bases. The CDR3 extends over 16 amino acids. After removal of 1 base from V and 9 bases from J, the junction contained 9 bases not matched to a gene. Germline V lookup: CDR1 SGHVS, CDR2 FQNEAQ. The CDR3 is CASSLGSQGGISPLHF. In DNA form, the CDR3 reads TGTGCCAGCAGCTTAGGGTCGCAGGGGGGTATTTCACCCCTCCACTTT. Filled out from reference TRBV7-8 and TRBJ1-6, the complete variable domain reads GAGVSQSPRYKVAKRGQDVALRCDPISGHVSLFWYQQALGQGPEFLTYFQNEAQLDKSGLPSDRFFAERPEGSVSTLKIQRTQQEDSAVYLCASSLGSQGGISPLHFGNGTRLTVT.

This clone was seen only once. The V call is TRBV6-1, the J call TRBJ1-5; D is possibly TRBD1 (5 bases). V lost 2 bases, J lost 2 bases, and 10 bases lay in between. This CDR3 spans 15 amino acids. CDR1 is MNHNS, CDR2 SASEGT, per germline. In nucleotides, the CDR3 is TGTGCCAGCAGTGAACTTCGGGGGGGCAATCAGCCCCAGCATTTT. Translation: CASSELRGGNQPQHF.

The chain recombines TRBV11-2 with TRBJ2-3; 9 bases align to TRBD2. V shed 5 bases and J 6 bases; nucleotides not matched to a gene: 6. CDR1 SGHAT and CDR2 FQNNGV come from the germline V gene. This CDR3 has 14 residues. In DNA form, the CDR3 reads TGTGCCAGCAGCCCGGGACTAGCAAGTGATACGCAGTATTTT. As protein: CASSPGLASDTQYF.

The chain carries TRBV19 and TRBJ1-2; possible D gene TRBD1, 5 bases. The CDR3 length is 14 residues. V lost 3 bases, J lost 2 bases, and 10 bases lay in between. CDR1 and CDR2 (germline): LNHDA, SQIVND (reference sequence). The CDR3 here is CASSIGDRNYGYTF. The CDR3 DNA reads as TGTGCCAGTAGTATTGGAGACAGAAACTATGGCTACACCTTC.

J is TRBJ1-1 and V is TRBV2; no definite D call. V was cut by 6 bases and J by 1 base, with 15 bases left in between. CDR1 and CDR2 (germline): SNHLY, FYNNEI. The CDR3 length is 15 residues. CDR3 DNA sequence: TGTGCCAGCAGCCCAACGAGGGCAGAGAACACTGAAGCTTTCTTT. Translated: CASSPTRAENTEAFF. Looking up the rest from reference TRBV2 and TRBJ1-1 gives the full variable domain: EPEVTQTPSHQVTQMGQEVILRCVPISNHLYFYWYRQILGQKVEFLVSFYNNEISEKSEIFDDQFSVERPDGSNFTLKIRSTKLEDSAMYFCASSPTRAENTEAFFGQGTRLTVV.